A selection of T cell receptor beta chains follows, all from one sample in a study of T cell repertoires in cytomegalovirus infection. TCRdb reprocessed the reads with MiXCR, giving one entry per CDR3 protein. The top ten hold about an eighth of the sample, which has about 890,000 distinct CDR3 sequences, more than 25% seen once. These TCRs' antigens remain unknown. The sequencing used cultured CD8+ T cells from PBMCs, collected from culture after CMV antigen stimulation. These receptors were collected from a human donor in good health (CMV status not recorded). Some clones in this sample may be carry-over from other donors' samples. Both conserved end residues are part of each CDR3. Each record gives: J gene, clone size, D gene, V gene, CDR3 protein, CDR3 DNA. The D gene is left open where the match is weak. Expanded clones get a size class; other rows say once, few or many, or leave the size out.

TRBJ1-2 few TRBD1 TRBV4-3 CASSHLDRGKYGYTF TGCGCCAGCAGCCATTTAGACAGGGGGAAATATGGCTACACCTTC
TRBJ2-1 few - TRBV14 CASSLVMDNEQFF TGTGCCAGCAGCCTTGTCATGGACAATGAGCAGTTCTTC
TRBJ1-1 - - TRBV23-1 CASSHPKLAHKNTEAFF TGCGCCAGCAGTCACCCCAAATTGGCCCACAAGAACACTGAAGCTTTCTTT
TRBJ1-1 many - TRBV25-1 CASSEDSTHEAFF TGTGCCAGCAGTGAGGATTCGACACATGAAGCTTTCTTT
TRBJ2-1 few - TRBV2 CASSEYETKGYEQFF TGTGCCAGCAGTGAATACGAGACTAAGGGTTATGAGCAGTTCTTC
TRBJ1-5 once TRBD1 TRBV27 CASSPAGTGVQPQHF TGTGCCAGCAGTCCGGCCGGGACAGGGGTCCAACCCCAGCATTTT
TRBJ1-1 many - TRBV7-9 CASSLVPAPILNTEAFF TGTGCCAGCAGCTTAGTCCCAGCCCCCATCCTGAACACTGAAGCTTTCTTT
TRBJ2-1 few - TRBV4-1 CASSQVLYNEQFF TGCGCCAGCAGCCAAGTCCTTTACAATGAGCAGTTCTTC
TRBJ2-1 - TRBD1 TRBV11-3 CASSGTENEQFF TGTGCCAGCAGCGGGACAGAGAATGAGCAGTTCTTC
TRBJ2-5 - TRBD1 TRBV3-1 CASSQPNRGQETQYF TGTGCCAGCAGCCAACCCAACAGGGGACAAGAGACCCAGTACTTC
TRBJ2-2 many - TRBV7-8 CASSSSMTAKKVDTGELFF TGTGCCAGCAGCTCCTCCATGACAGCCAAAAAGGTGGACACCGGGGAGCTGTTTTTT
TRBJ2-3 many - TRBV7-6 CASSSLRTENTDTQYF TGTGCCAGCAGCTCCCTAAGGACAGAGAACACAGATACGCAGTATTTT
TRBJ1-5 - - TRBV27 CASSFSGRNQPQHF TGTGCCAGCAGTTTTAGCGGCCGCAATCAGCCCCAGCATTTT
TRBJ2-1 - TRBD1 TRBV10-3 CATNPGTGIYEQFF TGTGCCACCAATCCCGGGACAGGGATCTATGAGCAGTTCTTC
TRBJ2-5 - TRBD1 TRBV7-9 CASSPRTGGDQETQYF TGTGCCAGCAGCCCTCGGACAGGGGGCGACCAAGAGACCCAGTACTTC
TRBJ2-1 - - TRBV19 CASRSVKDSASSYNEQFF TGTGCCAGTAGAAGTGTCAAGGACTCTGCGAGCTCCTACAATGAGCAGTTCTTC
TRBJ2-7 - - TRBV12-5 CASGLATGTEQYF TGTGCTAGTGGTTTGGCTACAGGGACCGAGCAGTACTTC
TRBJ2-3 - - TRBV19 CASTLADRSTDTQYF TGTGCCAGTACCCTCGCGGACCGCAGCACAGATACGCAGTATTTT
TRBJ1-6 - - TRBV6-6 CASSPNSPGRIDNSPLHF TGTGCCAGCAGTCCAAATTCACCCGGGCGGATAGATAATTCACCCCTCCACTTT
TRBJ2-3 few TRBD2 TRBV12-3/TRBV12-4 CASSLSGGPLDTQYF TGTGCCAGCAGTTTGTCGGGGGGGCCATTAGATACGCAGTATTTT
TRBJ2-7 few - TRBV15 CATSKARFSEYEQYF TGTGCCACCAGCAAAGCTCGTTTTAGCGAGTACGAGCAGTACTTC
TRBJ1-2 - - TRBV20-1 CSASREYGYTF TGCAGTGCTAGCCGGGAGTATGGCTACACCTTC
TRBJ2-7 - TRBD1 TRBV20-1 CSARDRDGAGTANFYEQYF TGCAGTGCTAGAGATAGAGATGGCGCCGGGACAGCCAACTTCTACGAGCAGTACTTC
TRBJ1-1 many - TRBV7-2 CASSPLLETGNTEAFF TGTGCCAGCAGCCCTCTCCTGGAGACGGGGAACACTGAAGCTTTCTTT
TRBJ2-3 few - TRBV28 CASSSRDNVDTQYF TGTGCCAGCAGTTCCCGGGACAACGTGGATACGCAGTATTTT
TRBJ1-1 - TRBD1 TRBV27 CASGWTGYMNTEAFF TGTGCCAGCGGGTGGACAGGGTATATGAACACTGAAGCTTTCTTT
TRBJ1-1 few TRBD1 TRBV7-9 CASRVGQEGTEAFF TGTGCCAGCAGGGTGGGACAGGAGGGGACTGAAGCTTTCTTT
TRBJ2-1 - - TRBV7-6 CASSARDNSYNEQFF TGTGCCAGCAGCGCTCGAGACAACTCCTACAATGAGCAGTTCTTC
TRBJ2-1 few TRBD2 TRBV4-1 CASSQSTSGGSPWNEQFF TGCGCCAGCAGCCAGTCCACTAGCGGGGGGTCTCCGTGGAATGAGCAGTTCTTC
TRBJ2-3 many - TRBV7-6 CASSLPPGADTQYF TGTGCCAGCAGCCTACCCCCTGGTGCAGATACGCAGTATTTT
TRBJ2-7 few TRBD1 TRBV27 CASSFGKDRGLNEQYF TGTGCCAGCAGTTTTGGGAAGGACAGGGGGCTGAACGAGCAGTACTTC
TRBJ1-2 many TRBD1 TRBV12-3/TRBV12-4 CASRGQGDYGYTF TGTGCCAGCAGGGGACAGGGCGACTATGGCTACACCTTC
TRBJ2-6 - TRBD2 TRBV7-6 CASNELGLRGDNVLTF TGTGCCAGCAACGAATTGGGACTCCGGGGGGACAACGTCCTGACTTTC
TRBJ1-6 few - TRBV20-1 CSARNTNRDSYNSPLHF TGCAGTGCTCGGAACACGAACAGGGACTCCTATAATTCACCCCTCCACTTT
TRBJ1-3 few - TRBV7-9 CASSLAGGDVSGNTIYF TGTGCCAGCAGCTTAGCGGGTGGGGACGTCTCTGGAAACACCATATATTTT
TRBJ2-2 many TRBD2 TRBV7-6 CASSWTSGGTGELFF TGTGCCAGCAGCTGGACTAGCGGGGGCACCGGGGAGCTGTTTTTT
TRBJ2-1 few TRBD1 TRBV7-2 CASSSDRWYNEQFF TGTGCCAGCAGCTCGGACAGGTGGTACAATGAGCAGTTCTTC
TRBJ2-3 - - TRBV6-2/TRBV6-3 CASSYSPLGEEASDTQYF TGTGCCAGCAGTTACTCACCTCTGGGGGAAGAGGCGTCCGATACGCAGTATTTT
TRBJ2-1 - TRBD1 TRBV27 CASSFFPPPGTGGNEQFF TGTGCCAGCAGTTTCTTCCCCCCCCCCGGGACAGGAGGGAATGAGCAGTTCTTC
TRBJ2-1 - - TRBV7-9 CASSLPAGDTMGNEQFF TGTGCCAGCAGCTTACCCGCCGGGGACACTATGGGCAATGAGCAGTTCTTC
TRBJ2-7 - TRBD1 TRBV6-5 CAAGQGNGEQYF TGTGCCGCAGGACAGGGAAACGGGGAGCAGTACTTC
TRBJ2-1 - TRBD2 TRBV20-1 CSARPPPGTSGNLHNEQFF TGCAGTGCTCGTCCCCCCCCGGGGACTAGCGGGAATTTACACAATGAGCAGTTCTTC
TRBJ1-4 - TRBD1 TRBV20-1 CSALITGTGAEKLFF TGCAGTGCTTTGATTACCGGGACAGGGGCTGAAAAACTGTTTTTT
TRBJ2-1 - TRBD1 TRBV4-1 CTSSPKVGTGVGLSLIEQFF TGCACCAGCAGCCCTAAGGTGGGGACAGGGGTCGGGCTCAGCCTAATAGAGCAGTTCTTC
TRBJ2-5 - - TRBV6-2/TRBV6-3 CASSYRKTQYF TGTGCCAGCAGTTATAGGAAGACCCAGTACTTC
TRBJ1-1 - - TRBV2 CASSERLGGNTEAFF TGTGCCAGCAGTGAAAGGCTCGGGGGGAACACTGAAGCTTTCTTT
TRBJ2-5 many - TRBV27 CASSLDGETQYF TGTGCCAGCAGCTTAGACGGAGAGACCCAGTACTTC
TRBJ1-2 - - TRBV6-8 CASSYFPWEQGYTF TGTGCCAGCAGTTACTTCCCTTGGGAGCAGGGCTACACCTTC
TRBJ1-5 few TRBD1 TRBV6-2/TRBV6-3 CASSPLRTGGNQPQHF TGTGCCAGCAGTCCCCTACGGACAGGAGGCAATCAGCCCCAGCATTTT